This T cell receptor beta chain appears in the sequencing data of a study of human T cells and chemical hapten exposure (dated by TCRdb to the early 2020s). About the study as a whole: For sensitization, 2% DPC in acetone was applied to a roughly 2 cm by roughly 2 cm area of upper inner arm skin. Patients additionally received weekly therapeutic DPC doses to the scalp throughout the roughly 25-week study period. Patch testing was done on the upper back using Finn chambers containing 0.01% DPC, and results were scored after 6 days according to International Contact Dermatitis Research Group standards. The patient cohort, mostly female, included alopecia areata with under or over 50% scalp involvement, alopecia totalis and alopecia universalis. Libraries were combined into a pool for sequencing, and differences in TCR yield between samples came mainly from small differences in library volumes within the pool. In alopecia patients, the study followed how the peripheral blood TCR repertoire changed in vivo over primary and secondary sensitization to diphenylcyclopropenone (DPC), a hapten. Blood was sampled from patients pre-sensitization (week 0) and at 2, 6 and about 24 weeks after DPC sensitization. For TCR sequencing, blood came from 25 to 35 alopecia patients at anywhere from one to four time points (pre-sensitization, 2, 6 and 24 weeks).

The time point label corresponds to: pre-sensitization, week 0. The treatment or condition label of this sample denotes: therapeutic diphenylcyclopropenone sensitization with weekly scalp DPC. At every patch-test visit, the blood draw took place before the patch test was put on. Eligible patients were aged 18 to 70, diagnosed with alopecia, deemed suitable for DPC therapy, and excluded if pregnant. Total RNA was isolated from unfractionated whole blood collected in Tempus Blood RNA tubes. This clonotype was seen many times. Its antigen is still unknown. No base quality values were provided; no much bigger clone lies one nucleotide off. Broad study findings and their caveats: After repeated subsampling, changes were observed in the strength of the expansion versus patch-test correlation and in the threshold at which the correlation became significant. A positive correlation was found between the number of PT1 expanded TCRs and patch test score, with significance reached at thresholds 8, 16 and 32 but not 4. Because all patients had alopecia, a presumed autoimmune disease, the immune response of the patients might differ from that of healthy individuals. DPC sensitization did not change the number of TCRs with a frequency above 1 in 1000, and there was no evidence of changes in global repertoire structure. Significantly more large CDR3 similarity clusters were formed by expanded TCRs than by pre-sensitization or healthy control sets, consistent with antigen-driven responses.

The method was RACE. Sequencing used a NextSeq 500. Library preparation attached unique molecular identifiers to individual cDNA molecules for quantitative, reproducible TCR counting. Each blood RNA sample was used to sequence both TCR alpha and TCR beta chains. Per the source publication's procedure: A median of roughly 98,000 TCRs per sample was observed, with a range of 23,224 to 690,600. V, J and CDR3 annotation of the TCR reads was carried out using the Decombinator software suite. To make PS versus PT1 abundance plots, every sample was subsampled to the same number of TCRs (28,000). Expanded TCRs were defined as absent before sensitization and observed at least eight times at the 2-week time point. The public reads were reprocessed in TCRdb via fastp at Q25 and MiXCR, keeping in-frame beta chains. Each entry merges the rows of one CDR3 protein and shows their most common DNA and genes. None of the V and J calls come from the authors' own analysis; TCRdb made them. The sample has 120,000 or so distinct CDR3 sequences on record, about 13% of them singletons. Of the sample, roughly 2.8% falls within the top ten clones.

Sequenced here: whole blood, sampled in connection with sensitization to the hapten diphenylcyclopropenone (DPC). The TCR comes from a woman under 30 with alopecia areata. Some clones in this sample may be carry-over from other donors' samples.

The nucleotide sequence is given as TGTGCCAGCAGCTTGGGACAGGGGGCGTACTATGGCTACACCTTC. Translated, this gives CASSLGQGAYYGYTF. Recombination linked TRBV11-2 to TRBJ1-2, with 12 central nucleotides matching TRBD1. The germline V and J ends show losses of 3 bases and 3 bases respectively, and no gene match explains 2 bases of the junction. From the cysteine through the phenylalanine, the CDR3 covers 15 amino acids. The CDR3 DNA has 45 bases and is translated from base 1. The germline V gene encodes CDR1 SGHAT and CDR2 FQNNGV.